This T cell receptor (beta chain) was found in a study of post-analysis software for immune sequencing data. Broader study findings: Patients carried several TRBV segments more frequently than controls did, and TRBV5-6, TRBV5-1 and TRBV20-1 were among them.

This clonotype was observed a handful of times. The antigen is not known. CDR1 and CDR2 from the germline V gene are SQVTM and ANQGSEA. The CDR3 consists of 11 residues. V lost 2 bases to trimming and J lost 8 bases, with 9 bases between them. TCR beta cDNA libraries included unique molecular identifiers. TCRdb reprocessed the PCR reads with MiXCR, giving one entry per CDR3 protein. Among roughly 580,000 distinct CDR3 sequences, roughly two fifths were seen once, and the ten largest hold around 1.7%. The gene calls are TRBV29-1 and TRBJ1-2; D not resolved. The sequence was collected from a girl aged 10 to 17 with multiple sclerosis. Source material: blood. CDR3 protein: CSVERDRGYTF. DNA for the CDR3: TGCAGCGTTGAAAGGGATCGAGGCTACACCTTC.